This T cell receptor (beta chain) originates from a study of neurological immune-mediated disorders. The germline V gene encodes CDR1 SQVTM and CDR2 ANQGSEA. V gave up 6 bases and J gave up 6 bases; unmatched junction bases: 6. CDR3 length: 12 residues. MiXCR, applied by TCRdb to the 5' RACE reads, yields one record per CDR3 protein. The table has about 21,000 distinct CDR3 sequences, over 5% seen once; the top ten hold 40% to 45%. The chain links TRBV29-1 to TRBJ1-2; 8 nucleotides agree with TRBD1. The sequence derives from a man between 18 and 29 years old in good health. The sequencing input was CD8+ T cells from blood. DNA for the CDR3: TGCAGCGTCCCGACAGGGGACAATGGCTACACCTTC. It codes for CSVPTGDNGYTF.